Listed below are T cell receptor beta chains from one sample, sequenced in a study of OX40 agonist ivuxolimab in advanced cancers. The data were produced by immunoSEQ multiplex PCR, yet TCRdb's version contains in-frame clones alone and is incomplete. The table shows about 45,000 clones, with about 90% occurring only once. Material: CD4+ or CD8+ T cells sorted from blood, obtained in a trial of the OX40 agonist ivuxolimab. The receptors here all came from an adult with an advanced solid tumor such as melanoma, head and neck, liver or kidney cancer. Both conserved end residues are part of each CDR3. Each record gives: D gene, J gene, clone size, V gene, CDR3 DNA, CDR3 protein. D genes are given only for firm matches. Some rows have no size entry. The others give once, few or many, or a class for an expanded clone.

D gene: -; J gene: TRBJ2-1; clone size: -; V gene: TRBV28; CDR3 DNA: TGTGCCAGCAGTTTTAGGTTCGAGCAGTTCTTC; CDR3 protein: CASSFRFEQFF
D gene: TRBD2; J gene: TRBJ2-2; clone size: -; V gene: TRBV28; CDR3 DNA: TGTGCCAGCAGTTTTTTAGCGGGAGGAATCACCGGGGAGCTGTTTTTT; CDR3 protein: CASSFLAGGITGELFF
D gene: -; J gene: TRBJ2-2; clone size: -; V gene: TRBV27; CDR3 DNA: TGTGCCAGCAGCCGAACGCCCGGGACACCTCCCGGGGGCGGGGAGCTGTTTTTT; CDR3 protein: CASSRTPGTPPGGGELFF
D gene: TRBD2; J gene: TRBJ2-1; clone size: -; V gene: TRBV6-1; CDR3 DNA: TGTGCCAGCAGGCTAGCGGGGGGAGGGGAGCAGTTCTTC; CDR3 protein: CASRLAGGGEQFF
D gene: TRBD2; J gene: TRBJ2-7; clone size: -; V gene: TRBV7-2; CDR3 DNA: TGTGCCAGCAGCCCCTTGGGGACTATCTCCTACGAGCAGTACTTC; CDR3 protein: CASSPLGTISYEQYF
D gene: -; J gene: TRBJ2-7; clone size: -; V gene: TRBV6-5; CDR3 DNA: TGTGCCGCGCAAGGGGACGGGGAGCAGTACTTC; CDR3 protein: CAAQGDGEQYF
D gene: -; J gene: TRBJ1-2; clone size: -; V gene: TRBV7-6; CDR3 DNA: TGTGCCAGCAGCTTAAACCACAGGGAAGAAGGCTACACCTTC; CDR3 protein: CASSLNHREEGYTF
D gene: TRBD1; J gene: TRBJ1-5; clone size: -; V gene: TRBV28; CDR3 DNA: TGTGCCAGCATCCCCCGAGCCAGGGGGCGTCAGCCCCAGCATTTT; CDR3 protein: CASIPRARGRQPQHF
D gene: TRBD1; J gene: TRBJ2-3; clone size: -; V gene: TRBV5-4; CDR3 DNA: TGTGCCGGCAGCCTAACAGGGGCAGATACGCAGTATTTT; CDR3 protein: CAGSLTGADTQYF
D gene: -; J gene: TRBJ2-3; clone size: -; V gene: TRBV4-3; CDR3 DNA: TGCGCCAGCAGCCAAGGCCCTTCAATAGGAGATACGCAGTATTTT; CDR3 protein: CASSQGPSIGDTQYF
D gene: TRBD2; J gene: TRBJ2-5; clone size: once; V gene: TRBV7-9; CDR3 DNA: TGTGCCAGCAGCAGGACTAGCGAACAAGAGACCCAGTACTTC; CDR3 protein: CASSRTSEQETQYF
D gene: -; J gene: TRBJ2-1; clone size: few; V gene: TRBV11-2; CDR3 DNA: TGTGCCAGCAGCTTAGCCAGGGACCAGTTCTTC; CDR3 protein: CASSLARDQFF
D gene: TRBD1; J gene: TRBJ1-6; clone size: -; V gene: TRBV2; CDR3 DNA: TGTGCCAGCAGGGGGGGACAGCTTTCACCCCTCCACTTT; CDR3 protein: CASRGGQLSPLHF
D gene: TRBD1; J gene: TRBJ1-1; clone size: -; V gene: TRBV7-8; CDR3 DNA: TGTGCCAGCAGCTTTGAAGGGGGCATTATAACTTACACTGAAGCTTTCTTT; CDR3 protein: CASSFEGGIITYTEAFF
D gene: TRBD2; J gene: TRBJ2-1; clone size: -; V gene: TRBV9; CDR3 DNA: TGTGCCAGCAGCGTACGACTAGCGGACTACAATGAGCAGTTCTTC; CDR3 protein: CASSVRLADYNEQFF
D gene: -; J gene: TRBJ1-1; clone size: -; V gene: TRBV6-5; CDR3 DNA: TGTGCCAGCAGTGGGGGGACAATTGAAGCTTTCTTT; CDR3 protein: CASSGGTIEAFF
D gene: TRBD1; J gene: TRBJ2-6; clone size: -; V gene: TRBV18; CDR3 DNA: TGTGCCAGCTCACCGGCCGGGACAGGGTTCTATGGGGCCAACGTCCTGACTTTC; CDR3 protein: CASSPAGTGFYGANVLTF
D gene: -; J gene: TRBJ1-1; clone size: -; V gene: TRBV14; CDR3 DNA: TGTGCCAGCAGCCAAGTAGCGCACACTGAAGCTTTCTTT; CDR3 protein: CASSQVAHTEAFF
D gene: -; J gene: TRBJ2-7; clone size: -; V gene: TRBV6-5; CDR3 DNA: TGTGCCAGCAGTTACTCCGGGCACCGGGACGGGGTCGAGCAGTACTTC; CDR3 protein: CASSYSGHRDGVEQYF
D gene: TRBD2; J gene: TRBJ2-7; clone size: once; V gene: TRBV4-2; CDR3 DNA: TGTGCCAGCAGCCAAGTAGGTAGCGGGAGTTCTAGTTACGAGCAGTACTTC; CDR3 protein: CASSQVGSGSSSYEQYF
D gene: -; J gene: TRBJ2-7; clone size: -; V gene: TRBV28; CDR3 DNA: TGTGCCAGCAGTTTAGGGTCGCCCTACGAGCAGTACTTC; CDR3 protein: CASSLGSPYEQYF
D gene: -; J gene: TRBJ2-7; clone size: -; V gene: TRBV7-2; CDR3 DNA: TGTGCCAGCAGTCGTGACGAAGGGTTGTCCTACGAGCAGTACTTC; CDR3 protein: CASSRDEGLSYEQYF
D gene: TRBD2; J gene: TRBJ2-3; clone size: -; V gene: TRBV10-3; CDR3 DNA: TGTGCCAGCGGACTAGCGGGAGCAGATACGCAGTATTTT; CDR3 protein: CASGLAGADTQYF
D gene: -; J gene: TRBJ2-7; clone size: -; V gene: TRBV7-3; CDR3 DNA: TGTGCCAGCAGCCCAGCGGGCCCTACCGGGGAGCAGTACTTC; CDR3 protein: CASSPAGPTGEQYF